The rows below give T cell receptor beta chains drawn from one sample of a study of blood T cell repertoires in COVID-19. The data were produced by immunoSEQ multiplex PCR, yet TCRdb's version contains in-frame clones alone and is incomplete. The sample carries approximately 50,000 clones, 90% recorded once. The specimen was peripheral blood. All receptors derive from a human donor in a cohort sampled during active COVID-19. The CDR3 runs from the conserved cysteine through the conserved F or W. The order of the fields is clone size, J gene, D gene, V gene, CDR3 DNA, CDR3 protein. D genes are given only for firm matches. A clone size is listed for some rows: how often the clone was seen (once, few, many), or a class if it is expanded.

few,TRBJ1-6,NA,TRBV19,TGTGCCAGTACCCGGGGAGTCCAGAGCTCCTATAATTCACCCCTCCACTTT,CASTRGVQSSYNSPLHF
NA,TRBJ1-1,NA,TRBV19,TGTGCCAGTATCCAGGACACCATGAACACTGAAGCTTTCTTT,CASIQDTMNTEAFF
NA,TRBJ1-6,NA,TRBV15,TGTGCCACCAGCGTCGCTCGAGGTTCACCCCTCCACTTT,CATSVARGSPLHF
NA,TRBJ2-7,TRBD2,TRBV15,TGTGCCACCAGCAGATTAGCGGGAGTGGGCTACGAGCAGTACTTC,CATSRLAGVGYEQYF
NA,TRBJ2-7,TRBD1,TRBV28,TGTGCCAGCAGTTTTCTAATGACAGGGCAAGGAGTATACGAGCAGTACTTC,CASSFLMTGQGVYEQYF
NA,TRBJ1-5,NA,TRBV19,TGTGCCAGTAGTATATACCGGGACATTAGGAGCAATCAGCCCCAGCATTTT,CASSIYRDIRSNQPQHF
NA,TRBJ2-7,NA,TRBV4-1,TGCGCCAGCAGCCAAGTCGGGAACTACTACGAGCAGTACTTC,CASSQVGNYYEQYF
few,TRBJ2-1,TRBD2,TRBV7-2,TGTGCCAGCAGCTTAGACGGACTAGTTGTCTACAATGAGCAGTTCTTC,CASSLDGLVVYNEQFF
NA,TRBJ2-1,TRBD2,TRBV18,TGTGCCAGCTCATCCGGGACTAGCGGGAGATTAGGTGAGCAGTTCTTC,CASSSGTSGRLGEQFF
once,TRBJ2-1,TRBD2,TRBV11-2,TGTGCCAGCACCAGGACTAGGATCGATGAGCAGTTCTTC,CASTRTRIDEQFF
once,TRBJ1-6,NA,TRBV21-1,TGTGCCAGCAGGAGGACAGGGGGAGGTTCACCCCTCCACTTT,CASRRTGGGSPLHF
NA,TRBJ1-1,NA,TRBV20-1,TGCAGTGCTACCCCGTACACTGAAGCTTTCTTT,CSATPYTEAFF
NA,TRBJ2-7,TRBD1,TRBV9,TGTGCCAGCAGCGCCATGGGACAGGGGAACTACGAGCAGTACTTC,CASSAMGQGNYEQYF
NA,TRBJ2-7,TRBD2,TRBV11-3,TGTGCCAGCAGCCGAACTAGCGGACTCGCCTACGAGCAGTACTTC,CASSRTSGLAYEQYF
once,TRBJ2-2,TRBD1,TRBV19,TGTGCCAGTAGTATAGTAAGGGACAGGGAGGACACCGGGGAGCTGTTTTTT,CASSIVRDREDTGELFF
NA,TRBJ2-7,TRBD1,TRBV5-5,TGTGCCAGCAGCTTACGGACAGGCTCCTACGAGCAGTACTTC,CASSLRTGSYEQYF
once,TRBJ2-7,NA,TRBV15,TGTGCCACCAGCAGCGGGACTCTGAGCTCCTACGAGCAGTACTTC,CATSSGTLSSYEQYF
NA,TRBJ2-1,NA,TRBV9,TGTGCCAGCAGCGTAGAACCAACAAGGCGGGGTAACTCCTACAATGAGCAGTTCTTC,CASSVEPTRRGNSYNEQFF
NA,TRBJ1-1,NA,TRBV11-3,TGTGCCAGCAGCCCGCCGGGGGTGAGAGACACTGAAGCTTTCTTT,CASSPPGVRDTEAFF
NA,TRBJ1-5,TRBD1,TRBV28,TGTGCCAGCAGTTTATCGGGACAGGGGGGTCAGCCCCAGCATTTT,CASSLSGQGGQPQHF
once,TRBJ1-1,TRBD1,TRBV11-3,TGTGCCAGCAGCCAGGCCGCGACAGGGTCGAACACTGAAGCTTTCTTT,CASSQAATGSNTEAFF
NA,TRBJ1-5,TRBD1,TRBV6-5,TGTGCCAGCAGTTATGGGGGGACAGGGGCCAATCAGCCCCAGCATTTT,CASSYGGTGANQPQHF
NA,TRBJ2-7,NA,TRBV7-2,TGTGCCAGCAGCCCCAGGGTGGGGGCCGAGCAGTACTTC,CASSPRVGAEQYF
once,TRBJ2-5,NA,TRBV24-1,TGTGCCACCAGTGAGGACAACCAAGAGACCCAGTACTTC,CATSEDNQETQYF
NA,TRBJ2-3,NA,TRBV5-8,TGTGCCAGCAGCCGAGCTCGGGGGACTAGCACAGATACGCAGTATTTT,CASSRARGTSTDTQYF
NA,TRBJ1-4,TRBD1,TRBV18,TGTGCCAGCTCACCCGACAGGGTCGGTGAAAAACTGTTTTTT,CASSPDRVGEKLFF
NA,TRBJ2-1,NA,TRBV12-3/TRBV12-4,TGTGCCAGCAACTGGGCACAGGGAAATGAGCAGTTCTTC,CASNWAQGNEQFF
NA,TRBJ2-3,NA,TRBV7-3,TGTGCCAGCAGCTTAATGATGCGTGATACGCAGTATTTT,CASSLMMRDTQYF
NA,TRBJ2-7,NA,TRBV15,TGTGCCACCAGCAGTGCCCCGGTGAGGGCCTACGAGCAGTACTTC,CATSSAPVRAYEQYF
NA,TRBJ1-2,NA,TRBV6-5,TGTGCCAGCAGTTACTGGTCACAGGGCTCAATGGGCTACACCTTC,CASSYWSQGSMGYTF
NA,TRBJ2-3,TRBD2,TRBV5-1,TGCGCCAGCAGGGACCCTCTAGCGGAAGCTAGAGATACGCAGTATTTT,CASRDPLAEARDTQYF
NA,TRBJ1-3,TRBD1,TRBV28,TGTGCCAGCAACTCGTGGACAGGTGCCTCTGGAAACACCATATATTTT,CASNSWTGASGNTIYF
NA,TRBJ2-2,NA,TRBV19,TGTGCCAGTAGTATTCGACAGAGTTACACCGGGGAGCTGTTTTTT,CASSIRQSYTGELFF
NA,TRBJ2-7,TRBD2,TRBV4-1,TGCGCCAGCAGCCAAGATTGGACTAGCGGGACAAACGAGCAGTACTTC,CASSQDWTSGTNEQYF
NA,TRBJ1-1,TRBD1,TRBV12-3/TRBV12-4,TGTGCCAGCAGTTCCCAGGGGGCCTCTGAAGCTTTCTTT,CASSSQGASEAFF
NA,TRBJ2-1,TRBD2,TRBV5-5,TGTGCCAGCAGCCGGAGCGGGAGGTCTTACAATGAGCAGTTCTTC,CASSRSGRSYNEQFF